The T cell receptor beta chain described here comes from a study of T cell responses to AZD1222 COVID-19 vaccine. About the research overall: Second-dose intervals near 4 or 12 weeks were combined.

Generated by immunoSEQ multiplex PCR, the TCRdb table keeps only in-frame clones and is missing some. The table includes 95,000 to 150,000 clones, under 85% detected once. This clone was seen only a few times. The germline V and J ends were trimmed by 0 bases and 5 bases, with 11 bases remaining between them. The CDR3 consists of 14 residues. Germline lookup yields CDR1 MNHEY and CDR2 SVGAGI. The sequence came from an adult in good health. V is TRBV6-5 and J is TRBJ2-7; no reliable D call. Source: peripheral blood, taken on day 0 of AZD1222 vaccination. CDR3 residues: CASSYSLESHEQYF. The CDR3 nucleotides read TGTGCCAGCAGTTACTCCCTGGAGTCCCACGAGCAGTACTTC.